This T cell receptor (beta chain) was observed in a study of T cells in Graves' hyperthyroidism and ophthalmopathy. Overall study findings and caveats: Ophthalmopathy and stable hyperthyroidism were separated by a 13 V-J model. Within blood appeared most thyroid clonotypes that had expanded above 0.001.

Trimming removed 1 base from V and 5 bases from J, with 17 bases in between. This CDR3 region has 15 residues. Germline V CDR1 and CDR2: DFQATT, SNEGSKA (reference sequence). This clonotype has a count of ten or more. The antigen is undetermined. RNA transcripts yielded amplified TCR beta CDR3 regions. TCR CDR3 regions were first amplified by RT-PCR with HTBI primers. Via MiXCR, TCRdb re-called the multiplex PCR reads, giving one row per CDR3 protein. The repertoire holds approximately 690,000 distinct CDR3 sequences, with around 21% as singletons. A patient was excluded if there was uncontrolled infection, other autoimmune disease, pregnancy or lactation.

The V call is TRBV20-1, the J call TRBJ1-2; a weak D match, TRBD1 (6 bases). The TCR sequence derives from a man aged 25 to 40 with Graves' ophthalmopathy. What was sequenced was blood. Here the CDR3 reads CSARGTLQGPYGYTF. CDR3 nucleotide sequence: TGCAGTGCTAGAGGAACCCTACAGGGACCTTATGGCTACACCTTC.